These 19 T cell receptor beta chains came from one sample sequenced in a study of blood T cell repertoires in COVID-19. The repertoire was sequenced with immunoSEQ multiplex PCR; TCRdb's copy has only in-frame clones and lacks some. The sample comprises about 220,000 clones, 90% of which are singletons, and approximately 16% rests with the top ten. The sample was PBMCs or T cells enriched from blood (not recorded which). The receptors were sampled from a man aged 25 to 40 who had been exposed to COVID-19.

This chain joins TRBV12-3 or TRBV12-4 and TRBJ1-1; perhaps TRBD1 as D (6 bases). CDR3 size: 12 residues. V lost 5 bases to trimming and J lost 7 bases, with 11 bases between them. The CDR3 bases are TGTGCCAGCAGTGAACAGGGTGATGAAGCTTTCTTT. Its protein product is CASSEQGDEAFF.

The CDR3 sequence: CASSVTSKETQYF. Written as DNA, the CDR3 is TGTGCCAGCAGTGTAACTAGCAAAGAGACCCAGTACTTC. The chain carries TRBV2 and TRBJ2-5; tentative D call: TRBD2 (6 bases). In germline, CDR1 is SNHLY, CDR2 FYNNEI. Trimming left V 4 bases short and J 3 bases short, with 9 bases between. The CDR3 extends over 13 amino acids.

The chain employs TRBV10-2 and TRBJ1-6; 7 nucleotides align to TRBD1. From germline, CDR1 is WSHSY and CDR2 SAAADI. The V segment lost 6 bases and the J segment 0 bases; nucleotides outside the gene matches: 11. There are 18 residues in the CDR3. The CDR3 protein is CASRVTWTGSSYNSPLHF. CDR3 nucleotide sequence: TGCGCCAGCAGAGTAACCTGGACAGGAAGCTCCTATAATTCACCCCTCCACTTT.

The chain couples TRBV27 to TRBJ2-5; 10 bases line up with TRBD1. Germline V gene sequence: CDR1 MNHEY, CDR2 SMNVEV (reference sequence). The CDR3 extends over 15 amino acids. The trim removed 6 bases at V and 3 bases at J, leaving 7 bases unmatched. The CDR3 DNA sequence: TGTGCCAGCAGCCCGGGACAGGGGCGGGAAGAGACCCAGTACTTC. It codes for CASSPGQGREETQYF.

CDR3 sequence: CATRLYRNTEAFF. The DNA of the CDR3 is TGTGCCACCCGGCTTTACAGGAACACTGAAGCTTTCTTT. The rearrangement uses TRBV12-3 or TRBV12-4 and TRBJ1-1; no clear D. The CDR3 runs to 13 residues. Trimming removed 10 bases from V and 1 base from J, with 13 bases in between.

The chain uses TRBV11-2 and TRBJ2-4, with D maybe TRBD1 (5 bases). CDR1 and CDR2 from the germline V gene are SGHAT and FQNNGV. Trimming took 3 bases from V and 2 from J, leaving 11 bases between them. The CDR3 runs to 15 residues. The CDR3 spells CASSFGQGPKNIQYF. For the CDR3, the DNA is TGTGCCAGCAGCTTCGGCCAGGGTCCCAAAAACATTCAGTACTTC.

The chain joins TRBV7-2 to TRBJ2-2; 7 nucleotides agree with TRBD1. CDR3 length: 15 residues. Germline lookup yields CDR1 SGHTA and CDR2 FQGNSA. V shed 1 base and J 7 bases; nucleotides not matched to a gene: 6. CDR3 in DNA: TGTGCCAGCAGCTTAGTAACAGGGGCCGGCGGGGAGCTGTTTTTT. This gives the protein CASSLVTGAGGELFF.

The rearrangement joins TRBV6-1 to TRBJ1-6, with a possible D match to TRBD1 (5 bases). Germline V lookup: CDR1 MNHNS, CDR2 SASEGT. This CDR3 comprises 14 residues. Trimming took 3 bases from V and 8 from J, leaving 11 bases between them. The CDR3 reads CASSETREHSPLHF. CDR3 in DNA: TGTGCCAGCAGTGAGACCAGGGAACATTCACCCCTCCACTTT.

The V call is TRBV19, the J call TRBJ2-3; 7 bases line up with TRBD2. CDR3 size: 14 residues. The V gene's germline CDR1 is LNHDA and CDR2 SQIVND (reference sequence). The trim removed 10 bases at V and 0 bases at J, leaving 7 bases unmatched. CDR3 sequence: CATQRGASTDTQYF. The DNA of the CDR3 is TGTGCCACGCAGCGGGGTGCTAGCACAGATACGCAGTATTTT.

V is TRBV7-9 and J is TRBJ1-3; D not resolved. Germline assignment: CDR1 SEHNR and CDR2 FQNEAQ (reference sequence). The length of the CDR3 is 15 residues. V lost 1 base to trimming and J lost 7 bases, with 14 bases between them. Here the CDR3 reads CASSLGNLHGNTIYF. For the CDR3, the DNA is TGTGCCAGCAGCTTAGGGAATCTTCACGGGAACACCATATATTTT.

The CDR3 loop is CASSLVLGQGLAGYTF. The CDR3 bases are TGTGCCAGCAGCTTAGTTCTTGGACAGGGGCTGGCTGGCTACACCTTC. The chain carries TRBV7-6 and TRBJ1-2, with 9 bases matching TRBD1. The CDR3 sequence is 16 residues long. The V and J ends lost 1 base and 7 bases, in that order; junction bases with no gene match: 10. Germline CDR1 SGHVS, CDR2 FNYEAQ. Using reference TRBV7-6 and TRBJ1-2 for the parts outside the CDR3, the full variable domain is GAGVSQSPRYKVTKRGQDVALRCDPISGHVSLYWYRQALGQGPEFLTYFNYEAQQDKSGLPNDRFSAERPEGSISTLTIQRTEQRDSAMYRCASSLVLGQGLAGYTFGSGTRLTVV.

The V and J genes are TRBV6-2 or TRBV6-3 and TRBJ1-1; TRBD1 agrees at 8 bases. The CDR3 consists of 14 residues. The germline V gene encodes CDR1 MNHEY and CDR2 SVGEGT. The V gene end was trimmed by 2 bases and the J gene end by 1 base; junction bases not matched to a gene: 0. The CDR3 here is CASSYGQGNTEAFF. CDR3 nucleotides: TGTGCCAGCAGTTACGGACAGGGGAACACTGAAGCTTTCTTT.

This clone was recorded a few times. This chain connects TRBV4-3 to TRBJ2-7; possibly TRBD2 for D (5 bases). The CDR3 sequence is 14 residues long. Germline V gene data show CDR1 as LGHNA and CDR2 as YSLEER. V was pared by 0 bases and J by 0 bases, with 6 bases between. The CDR3, as DNA: TGCGCCAGCAGCCAAGAACGGGGCTCCTACGAGCAGTACTTC. Protein sequence: CASSQERGSYEQYF.

DNA of the CDR3: TGTGCCAGCAGCTTTGACAGGGCTTTACAGACCCAGTACTTC. Encoded protein: CASSFDRALQTQYF. J is TRBJ2-5 and V is TRBV7-9; TRBD1 agrees at 7 bases. Germline V gives CDR1 SEHNR, CDR2 FQNEAQ (reference sequence). The CDR3 is 14 residues long. After removal of 3 bases from V and 6 bases from J, the junction contained 7 bases not matched to a gene.

The rearrangement joins TRBV12-3 or TRBV12-4 to TRBJ1-1; the match to TRBD1 covers 7 bases. The CDR3 covers 12 residues. V lost 5 bases, J lost 8 bases, and 5 bases stayed unmatched. CDR3 protein: CASSNRGEEAFF. CDR3 DNA sequence: TGTGCCAGCAGTAACAGGGGTGAAGAAGCTTTCTTT.

The chain links TRBV6-1 to TRBJ2-1; 7 nucleotides align to TRBD2. There are 16 residues in the CDR3. Trimming cost V 4 bases and J 2 bases; bases outside gene matches: 8. Per germline, CDR1 MNHNS and CDR2 SASEGT. For the CDR3, the DNA is TGTGCCAGCAGTGGGATTAGCGGGCCTCCCTACAATGAGCAGTTCTTC. It codes for CASSGISGPPYNEQFF.

The chain is built from TRBV2 and TRBJ2-7; 10 positions agree with TRBD2. Germline V gene data show CDR1 as SNHLY and CDR2 as FYNNEI. The CDR3 consists of 15 residues. V shed 5 bases, J shed 0 bases, and the junction held 4 bases outside the gene matches. Here the CDR3 reads CASSPLAGVSYEQYF. The CDR3 nucleotides read TGTGCCAGCAGTCCCCTAGCGGGGGTCTCCTACGAGCAGTACTTC.

This sequence joins TRBV23-1 and TRBJ2-2; perhaps TRBD1 as D (8 bases). Being an ORF, TRBV23-1 has a function that is uncertain. Between the trimmed V and J ends, which lost 9 bases and 7 bases, there was a span of 21 bases. The CDR3 consists of 15 residues. CDR3 loop: CASRLEQGEGGELFF. CDR3 in DNA: TGCGCCAGTAGGTTGGAACAGGGGGAGGGCGGGGAGCTGTTTTTT.

The V gene is TRBV11-2, the J gene TRBJ2-2, with a tentative D call TRBD2 (6 bases). The CDR3 covers 13 residues. Trimming shortened V by 1 base and J by 6 bases, and 6 bases separated the two germline ends. Germline CDR1 reads SGHAT; CDR2 reads FQNNGV. CDR3 DNA sequence: TGTGCCAGCAGCTTAGCGGGGGCCGGGGAGCTGTTTTTT. It is translated as CASSLAGAGELFF. Full variable domain (remainder filled in from reference TRBV11-2 and TRBJ2-2): EAGVAQSPRYKIIEKRQSVAFWCNPISGHATLYWYQQILGQGPKLLIQFQNNGVVDDSQLPKDRFSAERLKGVDSTLKIQPAKLEDSAVYLCASSLAGAGELFFGEGSRLTVL.